This T cell receptor beta chain was sequenced for a study of shared clonotypes between healthy human individuals. Study-wide findings and caveats: It was only blood that was sampled, and tissue repertoires likely differ. It was observed that 5% to 6.5% of naive CD4 clonotypes were shared across several donors. Generation of non-shared clonotypes was less probable than generation of clonotypes shared by all four donors.

On this clone: Antigen unknown.

CDR1 is GTSNPN and CDR2 is SVGIG in the germline V gene (reference sequence). Trimming removed 5 bases at V and 1 base at J, with 8 bases between. The CDR3 spans 12 residues. Assay used: immunoSEQ multiplex PCR; TCRdb lists only in-frame clones, some missing. Seen here are some 1 million clones, under 80% observed once, and the top ten hold 1.4% to 1.5%. This sequence was found in a man between 18 and 35 years old in good health. The chain uses TRBV30 and TRBJ1-1; tentatively, D is TRBD1 (5 bases). Sequencing was performed on memory CD4+ T cells sorted from blood. Subset in this sample: CD45RA-negative fraction. CDR3 sequence reads: CAWSGTNTEAFF. In nucleotides, the CDR3 is TGTGCCTGGTCGGGGACGAACACTGAAGCTTTCTTT.